This is a list of T cell receptor beta chains from one sample in a study of radiotherapy plus CTLA-4 blockade in lung cancer. Sequencing used immunoSEQ multiplex PCR; TCRdb keeps in-frame clones, though not all of them. The table lists about 87,000 clones, around 90% of them singletons, with around 17% in the top ten. The input for sequencing was peripheral blood, taken from a patient treated with radiotherapy plus ipilimumab. The receptors were sampled from a human donor with non-small cell lung cancer that progressed on radiotherapy plus ipilimumab. CDR3s include the opening cysteine and the closing phenylalanine or tryptophan.

j_call v_call cdr3_aa
TRBJ1-5 TRBV7-5 CDLAQGPPNQPQHF
TRBJ2-2 TRBV19 CASSSKAGGITGELFF
TRBJ1-6 TRBV2 CASSEASGGNSPLHF
TRBJ1-5 TRBV7-8 CASSRAENQPQHF
TRBJ1-2 TRBV29-1 CSVVVPKNYGYTF
TRBJ1-2 TRBV28 CASSRGSNYGYTF
TRBJ2-1 TRBV30 CAWTTDTGVYNEQFF
TRBJ1-1 TRBV6-4 CASSARLNTEAFF
TRBJ2-7 TRBV4-2 CASSQGSGGAFYEQYF
TRBJ2-1 TRBV7-2 CASSLRVGAPYNEQFF
TRBJ2-3 TRBV5-1 CASSFGTEGVGRRTDTQYF
TRBJ1-2 TRBV19 CASTPQGDRGYGYTF
TRBJ2-7 TRBV7-2 CASSLVVGSSYEQYF
TRBJ1-3 TRBV11-2 CASSLRGQGFSGNTIYF
TRBJ1-5 TRBV5-1 CASSLADSSNQPQHF
TRBJ2-1 TRBV29-1 CSVAVSSYNEQFF
TRBJ2-1 TRBV18 CASSPQNRRLASYNEQFF
TRBJ1-5 TRBV6-4 CASSDHSENAQYSNQPQHF
TRBJ2-2 TRBV5-6 CASSFRGHGGELFF
TRBJ1-5 TRBV18 CASSLLGQQPQHF
TRBJ2-5 TRBV7-2 CASSLWTGETQYF
TRBJ2-7 TRBV5-7 CASSLGAGQATYEQYF
TRBJ1-1 TRBV10-3 CAIREQRWDTNTEAFF
TRBJ1-2 TRBV6-1 CASSEPTVDYGYTF
TRBJ1-1 TRBV6-9 CASRDRDSENTEAFF
TRBJ2-3 TRBV5-1 CASKKGTDTDTQYF
TRBJ2-7 TRBV7-2 CASSLGAGGAYEQYF
TRBJ2-7 TRBV30 CAWSAGRTYEQYF
TRBJ2-4 TRBV7-2 CASSLGDRAPNIQYF
TRBJ1-2 TRBV10-3 CATGTGTGNYGYTF
TRBJ1-1 TRBV9 CASSVTSGNTEAFF
TRBJ1-2 TRBV19 CASSINSANYGYTF
TRBJ1-2 TRBV5-5 CASSLHRSWGQSRGYTF
TRBJ1-3 TRBV4-2 CASSQGLDRAGNTIYF
TRBJ2-3 TRBV6-5 CASTERRRTDTQYF
TRBJ2-4 TRBV5-1 CASSRDRVASGNIQYF
TRBJ2-7 TRBV27 CASSYYMSSYEQYF
TRBJ2-2 TRBV5-1 CASSLGQGLTGELFF
TRBJ2-7 TRBV18 CASSPPETSVTYEQYF
TRBJ2-7 TRBV2 CASSDEAASEQYF